Listed here are 15 T cell receptor beta chains from one sample, sequenced in a study of T-cell memory formation after mild COVID-19. Each CDR3 protein gets one entry after TCRdb re-called the 5' RACE reads with MiXCR. Of 130,000 to 150,000 distinct CDR3 sequences listed, 6% to 6.5% are singletons. The sample taken for sequencing was PBMCs or a T cell subset sorted from them (not recorded which). The source is an adult woman who had mild COVID-19 (a few samples of this study predate the infection). Cell type and time point are not known.

This clonotype was seen repeatedly, ten times or more. V and J are TRBV12-3 or TRBV12-4 and TRBJ1-1, with TRBD1 matching over 8 bases. The CDR3 has 18 residues. The V gene end was trimmed by 5 bases and the J gene end by 1 base; junction bases not matched to a gene: 15. CDR3 region: CASSPTGQGRRGNTEAFF. The CDR3 DNA reads as TGTGCCAGCAGTCCTACAGGACAGGGCCGGCGGGGGAACACTGAAGCTTTCTTT.

V usage is TRBV12-2 and J usage is TRBJ2-2; the table names TRBD1, a call not compared with the DNA. TRBV12-2 is described as a pseudogene. The length of the CDR3 is 17 residues. CDR3 in DNA: TGTGCAAGTCGCTCACGGGCCCAGGGGGCGCGACCCGGGGAGCTGTTTTTT. Translation: CASRSRAQGARPGELFF.

This chain joins TRBV3-1 and TRBJ2-1; 11 nucleotides align to TRBD2. V was clipped by 3 bases and J by 5 bases; unmatched bases: 9. The CDR3 totals 17 residues. In germline, CDR1 is LGHDT, CDR2 YNNKEL (reference sequence). CDR3 in amino acids: CASSQIPTSGGHNEQFF. The CDR3 nucleotides are TGTGCCAGCAGCCAGATACCCACTAGCGGGGGACACAATGAGCAGTTCTTC.

The table lists this clonotype with a few counts. The chain combines TRBV11-2 with TRBJ1-4; D is unclear. The germline V gene encodes CDR1 SGHAT and CDR2 FQNNGV. CDR3 length: 14 amino acids. V shed 3 bases and J shed 5 bases, with 10 bases lying between them. In DNA, the CDR3 is TGTGCCAGCAGCTTCGCGGGGTACAATGAAAAACTGTTTTTT. Amino acid sequence: CASSFAGYNEKLFF.

This clonotype was seen at least ten times. V is TRBV6-5 and J is TRBJ2-5; weak D call: TRBD1 (6 bases). The CDR3 is made up of 13 amino acids. Germline loops: CDR1 MNHEY, CDR2 SVGAGI. Trimming took off 5 bases at V and 4 bases at J, with 11 bases between the two ends. The CDR3 is CASSDMTGETQYF. In nucleotides, the CDR3 is TGTGCCAGCAGTGACATGACAGGAGAGACCCAGTACTTC.

In its sample, this clonotype was seen many times. In DNA, the CDR3 is TGTGCCAGCAGCTTCGGGCTAGCGGGGGTGGGGCAAGAGACCCAGTACTTC. Its translation: CASSFGLAGVGQETQYF. V and J are TRBV5-4 and TRBJ2-5; 10 nucleotides line up with TRBD2. The V and J ends lost 2 bases and 2 bases, in that order; junction bases with no gene match: 9. CDR1 is SGHNT and CDR2 is YYREEE in the germline V gene (reference sequence). CDR3 length equals 17 residues.

The sample holds a few counts of this clonotype. The chain joins TRBV5-6 to TRBJ2-5; D is uncertain. V lost 2 bases and J 0 bases, leaving 5 bases between the germline ends. CDR1 is SGHDT and CDR2 is YYEEEE in the germline V gene. The CDR3 runs to 13 residues. CDR3: CASSFPYQETQYF. CDR3 DNA: TGTGCCAGCAGCTTCCCGTACCAAGAGACCCAGTACTTC. Complete variable domain (other parts from reference TRBV5-6 and TRBJ2-5): DAGVTQSPTHLIKTRGQQVTLRCSPKSGHDTVSWYQQALGQGPQFIFQYYEEEERQRGNFPDRFSGHQFPNYSSELNVNALLLGDSALYLCASSFPYQETQYFGPGTRLLVL.

The chain has TRBV5-1 and TRBJ2-2; the D gene is possibly TRBD1 (5 bases). Germline lookup yields CDR1 SGHRS and CDR2 YFSETQ. The CDR3 has 14 amino acids. V dropped 5 bases and J dropped 1 base, with 9 bases sitting between them. The CDR3 coding sequence is TGCGCCAGCAGACTCGGACAGAACACCGGGGAGCTGTTTTTT. Translation: CASRLGQNTGELFF. Looking up the rest from reference TRBV5-1 and TRBJ2-2 gives the full variable domain: KAGVTQTPRYLIKTRGQQVTLSCSPISGHRSVSWYQQTPGQGLQFLFEYFSETQRNKGNFPGRFSGRQFSNSRSEMNVSTLELGDSALYLCASRLGQNTGELFFGEGSRLTVL.

CDR3 loop: CASSFNRFLQETQYF. The CDR3 coding sequence is TGTGCCAGCAGCTTCAACAGGTTCCTCCAAGAGACCCAGTACTTC. The chain joins TRBV5-6 to TRBJ2-5; TRBD1 is a possible D gene (5 bases). Looked up from germline, CDR1 is SGHDT and CDR2 is YYEEEE. The length of the CDR3 is 15 residues. V lost 2 bases and J lost 1, with 12 bases in between.

This clonotype was detected a few times. The chain has TRBV5-1 and TRBJ2-7; 7 bases are a match to TRBD1. Germline values: CDR1 SGHRS, CDR2 YFSETQ. V lost 1 base, J lost 2 bases, and 6 bases stayed unmatched. This CDR3 contains 15 residues. The CDR3 sequence: CASSLRSQGTYEQYF. The CDR3 DNA reads TGCGCCAGCAGCTTGCGATCACAGGGGACCTACGAGCAGTACTTC.

This clonotype was counted many times. The chain recombines TRBV12-3 or TRBV12-4 with TRBJ2-5, with 11 bases identical to TRBD2. Unmatched junction bases numbered 6, after V lost 5 bases and J lost 1 base. This CDR3 has 16 residues. The CDR3 DNA reads as TGTGCCAGCAGTCTCATAGCGGGGGGGATCCAAGAGACCCAGTACTTC. As protein: CASSLIAGGIQETQYF.

This clonotype was recorded at least ten times. The chain employs TRBV11-2 and TRBJ2-1; D is possibly TRBD1 or TRBD2 (5 bases each). CDR1 and CDR2 from the germline V gene are SGHAT and FQNNGV. V dropped 2 bases and J dropped 8 bases, with 16 bases sitting between them. The CDR3 contains 15 residues. This CDR3 reads CASSLIGGVGDEQFF. CDR3 coding DNA: TGTGCCAGCAGCTTAATTGGGGGAGTGGGCGATGAGCAGTTCTTC.

This clonotype was seen at least ten times. This rearrangement joins TRBV20-1 to TRBJ2-7; 10 bases map to TRBD2. V trimming: 3 bases; J trimming: 3 bases; junction bases outside the gene matches: 5. The CDR3 spans 14 residues. CDR1 DFQATT and CDR2 SNEGSKA come from the germline V gene (reference sequence). In nucleotides, the CDR3 is TGCAGTGCTAGCCCTAGCGGGAGAATCTACGAGCAGTACTTC. It encodes CSASPSGRIYEQYF.

This clonotype was observed a handful of times. This sequence joins TRBV6-5 and TRBJ2-6; a weak D match, TRBD1 (6 bases). Germline CDR1 and CDR2: MNHEY and SVGAGI. The germline V and J ends were trimmed by 4 bases and 2 bases, with 9 bases remaining between them. The CDR3 loop spans 15 amino acids. Here the CDR3 DNA reads TGTGCCAGCAGTTTCCAGGGGCCTGGGGCCAACGTCCTGACTTTC. It specifies CASSFQGPGANVLTF.

This clonotype was observed many times. The V and J genes are TRBV11-2 and TRBJ2-6; D might be TRBD1 or TRBD2, each matching 5 bases. This CDR3 is 18 amino acids long. Germline V gene sequence: CDR1 SGHAT, CDR2 FQNNGV. V lost 5 bases to trimming and J lost 0 bases, with 17 bases between them. CDR3 sequence (DNA): TGTGCCAGCAGCCCCAATCGGGGCTTTAGCTCTGGGGCCAACGTCCTGACTTTC. It specifies CASSPNRGFSSGANVLTF.